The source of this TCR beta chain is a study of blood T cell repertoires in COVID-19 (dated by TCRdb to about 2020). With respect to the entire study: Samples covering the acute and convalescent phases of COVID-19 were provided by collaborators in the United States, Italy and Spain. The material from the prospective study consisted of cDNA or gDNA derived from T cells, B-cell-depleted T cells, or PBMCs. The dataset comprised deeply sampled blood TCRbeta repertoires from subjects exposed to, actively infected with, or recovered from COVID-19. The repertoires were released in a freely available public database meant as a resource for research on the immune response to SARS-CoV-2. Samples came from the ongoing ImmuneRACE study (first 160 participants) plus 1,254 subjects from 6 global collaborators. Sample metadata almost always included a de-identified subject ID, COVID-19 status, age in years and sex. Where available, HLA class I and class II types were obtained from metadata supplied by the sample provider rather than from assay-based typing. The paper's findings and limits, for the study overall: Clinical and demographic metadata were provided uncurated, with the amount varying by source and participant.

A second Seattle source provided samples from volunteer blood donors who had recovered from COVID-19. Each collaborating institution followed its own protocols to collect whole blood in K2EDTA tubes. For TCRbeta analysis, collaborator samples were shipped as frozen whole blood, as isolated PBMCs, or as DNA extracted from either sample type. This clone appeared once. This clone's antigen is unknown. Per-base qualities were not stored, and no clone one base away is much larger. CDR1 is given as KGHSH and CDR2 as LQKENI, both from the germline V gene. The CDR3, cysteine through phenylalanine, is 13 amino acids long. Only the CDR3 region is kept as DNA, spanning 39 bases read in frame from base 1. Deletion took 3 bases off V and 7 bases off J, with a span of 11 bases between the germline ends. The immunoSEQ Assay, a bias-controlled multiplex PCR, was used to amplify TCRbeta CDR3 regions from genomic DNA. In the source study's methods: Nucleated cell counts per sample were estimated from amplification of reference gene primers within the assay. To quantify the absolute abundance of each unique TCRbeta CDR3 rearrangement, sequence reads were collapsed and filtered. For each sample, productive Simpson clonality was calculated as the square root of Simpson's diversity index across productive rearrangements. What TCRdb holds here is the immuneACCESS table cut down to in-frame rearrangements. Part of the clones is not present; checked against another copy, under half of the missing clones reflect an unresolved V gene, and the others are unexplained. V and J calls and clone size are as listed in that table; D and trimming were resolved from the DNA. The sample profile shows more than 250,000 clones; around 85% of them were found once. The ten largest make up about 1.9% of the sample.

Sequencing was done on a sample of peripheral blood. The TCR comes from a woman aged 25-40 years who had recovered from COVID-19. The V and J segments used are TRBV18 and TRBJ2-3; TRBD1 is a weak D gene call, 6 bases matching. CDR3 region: CASSPTGSNTQYF. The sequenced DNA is TGTGCCAGCTCACCGACAGGTTCAAATACGCAGTATTTT.